The TCR beta chain described here comes from a study of shared clonotypes between healthy human individuals. Profiling relied on immunoSEQ multiplex PCR, and the TCRdb table lists in-frame clones only, not all of them. Of around 990,000 clones in the sample, around 77% were seen once. Germline V lookup: CDR1 ENHRY, CDR2 SYGVKD. V lost 0 bases, J lost 5 bases, and 14 bases lay in between. The CDR3 contains 16 residues. Sequencing was done on a sample of memory CD4+ T cells from PBMCs. Regarding subset: CD45RA-negative fraction. The chain joins TRBV10-3 to TRBJ1-5; D might be TRBD1 (6 bases). This clonotype was sampled from a man younger than 35 in good health. Some clones in this sample may be carry-over from other donors' samples. The CDR3 DNA follows: TGTGCCATCAGTGAGTCTTACGGGCAGGGGTATCAGCCCCAGCATTTT. As protein: CAISESYGQGYQPQHF.